These 5 T cell receptor beta chains were all obtained from the same sample, sequenced in a study of T cells in Graves' hyperthyroidism and ophthalmopathy. There were TCR beta CDR3 regions amplified from RNA transcripts. Researchers ran a first-round RT-PCR on the TCR CDR3 using the HTBI primer set. TCRdb used MiXCR to reprocess the multiplex PCR reads, holding one entry per CDR3 protein. The sample holds over 700,000 distinct CDR3 sequences, roughly 20% seen once. The sample consisted of blood. These TCRs come from a woman in her 50s with Graves' hyperthyroidism that later progressed to Graves' ophthalmopathy.

The sample holds many counts of this clonotype. The V gene is TRBV7-2, the J gene TRBJ1-2; D gene ambiguous. V shed 8 bases and J shed 7 bases, with 20 bases lying between them. Per the germline V gene, CDR1 is SGHTA and CDR2 is FQGNSA. This CDR3 region has 14 residues. CDR3 coding DNA: TGTGCCAGCGCCCTAGGGCGTCAGGTCCTTGGCTACACCTTC. Translating it yields CASALGRQVLGYTF.

V usage is TRBV6-7 and J usage is TRBJ2-1, with D tentatively TRBD1 (6 bases). TRBV6-7 is treated as an ORF (open reading frame) with a function not yet certain. The CDR3 has 13 residues. V lost 7 bases to trimming and J lost 5 bases, with 12 bases between them. This CDR3 is CASKKTGNNEQFF. CDR3 nucleotide sequence: TGTGCCAGCAAAAAGACAGGAAACAATGAGCAGTTCTTC.

This clonotype showed up just a few times. The genes are TRBV10-2 and TRBJ2-1; D might be TRBD1 (5 bases). The germline gives CDR1 WSHSY, CDR2 SAAADI. V dropped 3 bases and J dropped 1 base, with 10 bases sitting between them. The CDR3 runs to 15 residues. The chain's CDR3 is CASSEIRGSYNEQFF. The CDR3 nucleotides read TGCGCCAGCAGTGAAATAAGGGGATCCTACAATGAGCAGTTCTTC.

This rearrangement joins TRBV20-1 to TRBJ2-7; TRBD1 agrees at 7 bases. Germline CDR1 and CDR2: DFQATT and SNEGSKA (reference sequence). V dropped 6 bases and J dropped 2; count of bases not matched to a gene: 13. There are 15 residues in the CDR3. The chain's CDR3 is CSAPTLRTGTYEQYF. CDR3 nucleotides: TGCAGTGCCCCCACCCTTAGGACAGGAACCTACGAGCAGTACTTC.

A few counts support this clonotype. This sequence joins TRBV20-1 and TRBJ2-2; either TRBD1 or TRBD2 may fit D (5 bases each). CDR3 length: 15 amino acids. CDR1 is DFQATT and CDR2 is SNEGSKA in the germline V gene (reference sequence). V lost 0 bases and J lost 6, with 14 bases in between. The CDR3 sequence: CSARDREGLAGELFF. CDR3 sequence (DNA): TGCAGTGCTAGAGATCGCGAGGGGCTCGCCGGGGAGCTGTTTTTT.